These T cell receptor beta chains were read from a single sample in a study of shared clonotypes between healthy human individuals. Only in-frame clones appear in the TCRdb table, and some are missing; sequencing was by immunoSEQ multiplex PCR. The sample has more than 400,000 clones; roughly 95% are singletons. The specimen was naive CD4+ T cells sorted from blood. These receptors were collected from a woman aged 25 to 45 in good health. Both conserved end residues are part of each CDR3. A D gene is named only where the DNA matches it firmly. Clone sizes are given selectively: once, few, many, or a class where the clone is expanded.

cdr3_aa cdr3_nt clone_size j_call d_call v_call
CASSFGGANEQFF TGTGCCAGCAGCTTTGGAGGGGCGAATGAGCAGTTCTTC NA TRBJ2-1 NA TRBV11-3
CASSKLSRPYEQYF TGTGCCAGTAGTAAGCTTAGCCGCCCCTACGAGCAGTACTTC NA TRBJ2-7 NA TRBV19
CASRPQGSGNTIYF TGTGCCAGCAGACCACAGGGCTCTGGAAACACCATATATTTT once TRBJ1-3 NA TRBV5-6
CASSLNREGSGYTF TGCGCCAGCAGCTTGAACAGGGAGGGGTCTGGCTACACCTTC NA TRBJ1-2 NA TRBV5-1
CASSRWTGIGQETQYF TGCGCCAGCAGCAGGTGGACAGGGATTGGCCAAGAGACCCAGTACTTC NA TRBJ2-5 TRBD1 TRBV5-1
CASNSLAGETYNEQFF TGTGCCAGCAATTCCTTAGCGGGAGAGACCTACAATGAGCAGTTCTTC NA TRBJ2-1 TRBD2 TRBV28
CASSLAGTGAEKLFF TGCGCCAGCAGCTTGGCCGGGACCGGGGCTGAAAAACTGTTTTTT NA TRBJ1-4 NA TRBV5-1
CASSLLRSGGAFF TGTGCCAGCAGTCTCCTCCGGTCCGGGGGGGCTTTCTTT NA TRBJ1-1 NA TRBV28
CAISESAGQPQHF TGTGCCATCAGTGAATCTGCGGGCCAGCCCCAGCATTTT NA TRBJ1-5 NA TRBV10-3
CASSSPSGSTDTQYF TGTGCCAGCAGCTCACCTAGCGGGAGCACAGATACGCAGTATTTT NA TRBJ2-3 TRBD2 TRBV5-6
CASSLDRASTDTQYF TGCGCCAGCAGCTTGGACAGGGCTAGCACAGATACGCAGTATTTT NA TRBJ2-3 NA TRBV5-1
CASSLVGMGTLTSSTDTQYF TGTGCCAGCAGCCTAGTGGGAATGGGAACGTTAACCTCTAGCACAGATACGCAGTATTTT once TRBJ2-3 NA TRBV7-6
CASSIRTGPRGYTF TGTGCCAGTAGTATCCGGACGGGGCCCAGGGGCTACACCTTC NA TRBJ1-2 NA TRBV19
CAISGTSDYNEQFF TGTGCCATCAGCGGGACTAGCGACTACAATGAGCAGTTCTTC NA TRBJ2-1 TRBD2 TRBV10-3
CASSPGTGYEQYF TGTGCCAGCAGCCCAGGGACAGGGTACGAGCAGTACTTC NA TRBJ2-7 TRBD1 TRBV28
CASGTPGLAGATRSYEQYF TGTGCCAGCGGTACCCCGGGACTAGCGGGAGCTACCCGCTCCTACGAGCAGTACTTC NA TRBJ2-7 TRBD2 TRBV28
CASSRVQLIYEQFF TGCGCCAGCAGCCGGGTCCAGCTTATATATGAGCAGTTCTTC NA TRBJ2-1 NA TRBV4-1
CASSLWGPGYTF TGTGCCAGCAGCTTGTGGGGTCCGGGCTACACCTTC NA TRBJ1-2 NA TRBV5-8
CSVEVQPNSRETQYF TGCAGCGTTGAAGTCCAGCCAAACTCTCGAGAGACCCAGTACTTC NA TRBJ2-5 NA TRBV29-1
CASRWTALTEAFF TGCGCCAGCAGGTGGACAGCACTTACTGAAGCTTTCTTT NA TRBJ1-1 NA TRBV5-1
CASSLEPPGYEQYF TGCGCCAGCAGCTTGGAACCACCTGGCTACGAGCAGTACTTC NA TRBJ2-7 NA TRBV5-1
CASSSTFGGQETQYF TGTGCCAGCAGCTCGACCTTTGGAGGTCAAGAGACCCAGTACTTC NA TRBJ2-5 NA TRBV11-2
CASSGPSGGPQHF TGCGCCAGCAGCGGGCCCTCCGGAGGGCCCCAGCATTTT NA TRBJ1-5 NA TRBV5-1
CASSLGPISYNEQFF TGTGCCAGCAGCTTAGGTCCTATTTCGTACAATGAGCAGTTCTTC NA TRBJ2-1 NA TRBV11-3
CALGGYDNQPQHF TGTGCTCTAGGCGGATACGACAATCAGCCCCAGCATTTT NA TRBJ1-5 NA TRBV30
CASSLGVLQPQHF TGTGCCAGCAGCTTAGGGGTGTTGCAGCCCCAGCATTTT NA TRBJ1-5 NA TRBV7-9
CASSLAPTSAHNEQFF TGTGCCAGCAGCTTAGCGCCCACTAGCGCCCACAATGAGCAGTTCTTC NA TRBJ2-1 TRBD2 TRBV7-2
CASSTSWGQSVNYGYTF TGTGCCAGCAGTACCTCCTGGGGACAGTCGGTTAACTATGGCTACACCTTC NA TRBJ1-2 TRBD1 TRBV28
CASSPRRGGYGNTIYF TGTGCCAGCAGTCCCCGGCGGGGGGGGTACGGAAACACCATATATTTT NA TRBJ1-3 NA TRBV28
CASSAGFMNTEAFF TGTGCCAGCTCAGCAGGGTTCATGAACACTGAAGCTTTCTTT NA TRBJ1-1 NA TRBV18
CASMGPGATNEKLFF TGTGCCAGCATGGGACCCGGAGCAACTAATGAAAAACTGTTTTTT NA TRBJ1-4 NA TRBV28
CASRVTGAYEQYF TGTGCCAGCAGAGTGACAGGGGCCTACGAGCAGTACTTC NA TRBJ2-7 TRBD1 TRBV5-8
CSGRGLQSYNEQFF TGCAGTGGAAGGGGTCTCCAGTCCTACAATGAGCAGTTCTTC once TRBJ2-1 NA TRBV29-1